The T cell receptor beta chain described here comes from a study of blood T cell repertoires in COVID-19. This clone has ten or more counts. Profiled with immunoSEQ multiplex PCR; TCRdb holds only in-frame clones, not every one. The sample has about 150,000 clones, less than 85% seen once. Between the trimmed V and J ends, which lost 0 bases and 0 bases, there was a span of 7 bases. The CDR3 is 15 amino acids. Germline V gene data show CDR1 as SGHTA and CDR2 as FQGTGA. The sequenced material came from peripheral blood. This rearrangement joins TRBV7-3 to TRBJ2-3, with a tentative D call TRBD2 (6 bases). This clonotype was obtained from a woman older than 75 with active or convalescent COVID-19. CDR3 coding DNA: TGTGCCAGCAGCTTAACTGGAGGGAGCACAGATACGCAGTATTTT. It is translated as CASSLTGGSTDTQYF.